This note documents a single T cell receptor beta chain sequence. Its target is not known. The PCR contained 60 Vbeta and 13 Jbeta primers. Repertoires were generated with immunoSEQ multiplex PCR, while TCRdb's copy carries only in-frame clones and drops some. The sample consists of over 100,000 clones, approximately 80% of them appearing once. This specimen comes from a study of cytomegalovirus exposure and HLA in healthy donors. General observations from the study: In a later analysis, parvovirus B19, influenza, CMV and Epstein-Barr virus appeared linked to several top co-occurrence clusters. For cytomegalovirus status, the classifier reportedly gave diagnoses with high specificity and sensitivity.

Sequencing used PBMCs. The clonotype was recovered from a man aged 35 to 55 in good health and CMV-seropositive.

In nucleotides, the CDR3 is TGCGCCAGCAGCCCGGAGGGGGCGGGGGGACCTTTGGGCACAGATACGCAGTATTTT. This codes for CASSPEGAGGPLGTDTQYF. This sequence joins TRBV5-1 and TRBJ2-3; D perhaps matches TRBD2 (8 bases). This CDR3 has 19 amino acids. Germline CDR1 and CDR2: SGHRS and YFSETQ. The V end lost 4 bases, the J end lost 1 base, and 25 bases lay between the germline ends.